These 14 T cell receptor beta chains were all obtained from the same sample, sequenced in a study of regulatory T cells in long-lasting Graves disease. Stated time point: persistent/refractory GD, antithyroid drugs over 5 years with positive TRAb. After RNA was extracted from PBMCs, the TCR library was made from it. Construction of TCR beta libraries relied on iRepertoire HTBI primers and on Arm-PCR targeting CDR3 regions. TCRdb fed the multiplex PCR reads into MiXCR, producing one record per CDR3 protein. Of roughly 400,000 distinct CDR3 sequences in the sample, over 20% were seen once. Sequencing used peripheral blood mononuclear cells (PBMCs), obtained when the disease was refractory, from a patient treated with antithyroid drugs. Source of these receptors: a female donor with Graves disease.

This clonotype has at least ten counts. The chain is built from TRBV6-1 and TRBJ1-4; D is uncertain. Germline V gives CDR1 MNHNS, CDR2 SASEGT. V lost 3 bases, J lost 8 bases, and 13 bases lay in between. This CDR3 has 14 amino acids. The CDR3 nucleotides are TGTGCCAGCAGTGAGGGCAGCACCCAGGAAAAACTGTTTTTT. Amino acid sequence: CASSEGSTQEKLFF.

CDR3 DNA: TGTGCCAGCAGCGTTTCAGATAGGGGTGAAAAACTGTTTTTT. Its translation: CASSVSDRGEKLFF. This chain uses TRBV9 with TRBJ1-4, with TRBD1 as a possible D gene (5 bases). The CDR3 consists of 14 residues. CDR1 and CDR2 (germline): SGDLS, YYNGEE. V was clipped by 2 bases and J by 7 bases, with 12 bases between them.

The table lists this clonotype with many counts. In DNA form, the CDR3 reads TGTGCCAGCAGTTGGGACAGGGCTGACACTGAAGCTTTCTTT. Its translation: CASSWDRADTEAFF. The V gene is TRBV6-5, the J gene TRBJ1-1, with TRBD1 matching over 9 bases. The J segment lost 3 bases and the V segment lost 4 bases, leaving 3 bases of the junction unmatched. CDR3 length: 14 residues. The germline gives CDR1 MNHEY, CDR2 SVGAGI.

This clonotype was counted ten times or more. The chain carries TRBV2 and TRBJ1-5; 7 bases are a match to TRBD1. Germline lookup yields CDR1 SNHLY and CDR2 FYNNEI. CDR3 length: 15 amino acids. Unmatched junction bases numbered 9, after V lost 6 bases and J lost 4 bases. The CDR3 DNA follows: TGTGCCAGCAGACCAGGGGGGGGTTTTAATCAGCCCCAGCATTTT. Encoded protein: CASRPGGGFNQPQHF.

The V call is TRBV6-4, the J call TRBJ1-5; TRBD1 might be the D (5 bases). This CDR3 contains 14 residues. Germline V gives CDR1 MRHNA, CDR2 SNTAGT. V lost 10 bases to trimming and J lost 0 bases, with 13 bases between them. The DNA for the CDR3 is TGTGCCATAACAGGTATCCATAGCAATCAGCCCCAGCATTTT. Translated, it gives CAITGIHSNQPQHF.

This clonotype was seen many times. The chain links TRBV12-3 or TRBV12-4 to TRBJ1-1; 8 bases line up with TRBD1. This CDR3 is 20 amino acids long. J gave up 0 bases and V 5 bases, and 20 bases lay outside the gene matches. The CDR3 coding sequence is TGTGCCAGCAGTGTTGGGACAGGCCTTAGGGAGCAACTCATGAACACTGAAGCTTTCTTT. Protein sequence: CASSVGTGLREQLMNTEAFF.

A remark on this clonotype: A much larger clone lies one base from this, so it may be a read error. This likely comes from a read error, as the CDR3 has no conserved phenylalanine or tryptophan at its end. This chain connects TRBV2 to TRBJ1-2; no definite D call. Looked up from germline, CDR1 is SNHLY and CDR2 is FYNNEI. V lost 7 bases to trimming and J lost 1 base, with 7 bases between them. This CDR3 comprises 12 residues. The CDR3: CASTDGNYGYTL. The CDR3 DNA is TGTGCCAGCACAGACGGTAACTATGGCTACACCCTC.

J is TRBJ2-7 and V is TRBV6-2 or TRBV6-3; D uncertain. CDR3 size: 15 residues. Trimming shortened V by 0 bases and J by 2 bases, and 11 bases separated the two germline ends. CDR1 and CDR2 (germline): MNHEY, SVGEGT. CDR3 DNA: TGTGCCAGCAGTTACTCGATCGTGGGGACCTACGAGCAGTACTTC. Protein product: CASSYSIVGTYEQYF.

As for this clonotype: Since a much larger clone is just one base distant, this may be a read error. The rearrangement links TRBV6-2 or TRBV6-3 to TRBJ2-7, with a weak D call TRBD1 (5 bases). V lost 5 bases, J lost 3 bases, and 14 bases lay in between. There are 14 residues in the CDR3. CDR1 is MNHEY and CDR2 is SVGEGT in the germline V gene. CDR3 amino acids: CASSETGRFYEQYF. Here the CDR3 DNA reads TGTGCCAGCAGTGAAACAGGACGGTTCTACGAGCAGTACTTC.

This clonotype was counted many times. This chain uses TRBV28 with TRBJ2-2, with TRBD2 matching 8 bases. The CDR3 covers 14 residues. The germline V gene has CDR1 MDHEN and CDR2 SYDVKM. Trimming took 6 bases from V and 6 from J; bases not matched to a gene: 6. The CDR3 DNA follows: TGTGCCAGCAGCCCAGGACTAGCTGCCGGGGAGCTGTTTTTT. This codes for CASSPGLAAGELFF.

This clonotype was seen at least ten times. The chain uses TRBV27 and TRBJ2-5; 8 bases are shared with TRBD2. Per germline, CDR1 MNHEY and CDR2 SMNVEV (reference sequence). The CDR3 runs to 14 residues. V lost 6 bases, J lost 5 bases, and 8 bases stayed unmatched. CDR3 in amino acids: CASSPGGGAETQYF. The CDR3 coding sequence is TGTGCCAGCAGCCCGGGGGGGGGCGCTGAGACCCAGTACTTC.

The table lists this clonotype with many counts. The chain recombines TRBV28 with TRBJ1-2; TRBD1 matches 9 bases. V lost 6 bases, J lost 5 bases, and 10 bases stayed unmatched. CDR1 and CDR2 from the germline V gene are MDHEN and SYDVKM. This CDR3 has 15 amino acids. CDR3 coding DNA: TGTGCCAGCAGACCTCCTGGACAGGGGCGATATGGCTACACCTTC. The encoded protein is CASRPPGQGRYGYTF.

This clonotype was observed at least ten times. The chain employs TRBV6-1 and TRBJ1-1; D uncertain. Trimming cost V 8 bases and J 0 bases, with 10 bases left between them. The length of the CDR3 is 13 residues. Per germline, CDR1 MNHNS and CDR2 SASEGT. The CDR3 protein is CASEGTMNTEAFF. CDR3 coding DNA: TGTGCCAGCGAGGGAACGATGAACACTGAAGCTTTCTTT.

The V gene is TRBV20-1, the J gene TRBJ2-3; the match to TRBD2 covers 12 bases. Germline V gene data show CDR1 as DFQATT and CDR2 as SNEGSKA (reference sequence). Trimming at V came to 4 bases and at J to 4 bases, leaving 6 bases not matched to a gene. This CDR3 is 15 amino acids long. The CDR3 DNA sequence: TGCAGTGCTACAAGGACTAGCGGGACCTCAGATACGCAGTATTTT. Protein: CSATRTSGTSDTQYF.